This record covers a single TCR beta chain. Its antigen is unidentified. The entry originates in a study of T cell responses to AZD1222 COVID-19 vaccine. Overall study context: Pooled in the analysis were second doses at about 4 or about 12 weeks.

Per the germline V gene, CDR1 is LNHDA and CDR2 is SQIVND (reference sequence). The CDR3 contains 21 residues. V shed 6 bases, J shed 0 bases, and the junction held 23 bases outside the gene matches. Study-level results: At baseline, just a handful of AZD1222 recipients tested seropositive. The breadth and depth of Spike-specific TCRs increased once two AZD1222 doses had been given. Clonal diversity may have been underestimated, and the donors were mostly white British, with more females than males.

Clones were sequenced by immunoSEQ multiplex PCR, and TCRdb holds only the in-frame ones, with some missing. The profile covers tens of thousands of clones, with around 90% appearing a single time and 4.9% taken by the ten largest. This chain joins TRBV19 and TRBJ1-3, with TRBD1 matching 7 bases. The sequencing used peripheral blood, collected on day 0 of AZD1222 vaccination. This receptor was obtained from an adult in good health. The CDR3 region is CASSSSRDRNVYQRSGNTIYF. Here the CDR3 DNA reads TGTGCCAGTAGCTCATCCCGGGACAGAAATGTATATCAGCGCTCTGGAAACACCATATATTTT.